The entry below describes one T cell receptor beta chain. V dropped 1 base and J dropped 3 bases, with 13 bases sitting between them. CDR1 LNHDA and CDR2 SQIVND come from the germline V gene (reference sequence). The CDR3 runs to 16 residues. The data were obtained in a study of blood T cell repertoires in COVID-19. Across the whole study: Samples of COVID-19 (acute and convalescent) were obtained from the United States, Italy and Spain. T cells, B-cell-depleted T cells, or PBMCs supplied cDNA or gDNA.

Donors were grouped by their self-reported clinical history. Under the authors' procedure: Amplifying reference gene primers gave estimates of nucleated cell counts. This table comes from immunoSEQ multiplex PCR, and its TCRdb copy is limited to in-frame clones, with some not included. V, J and clone size are those of that table, while D and trimming were read from the DNA. The table records 490,000 or so clones, approximately 90% of them present only once. The specimen was PBMCs or T cells enriched from blood (not recorded which). The TCR comes from a woman aged 40 to 50 who had recovered from COVID-19. The chain has TRBV19 and TRBJ2-1, with D perhaps TRBD1 (6 bases). The CDR3 nucleotides are TGTGCCAGTAGTATAGCATTCCAGGGGTTCTACAATGAGCAGTTCTTC. Protein: CASSIAFQGFYNEQFF.